The 12 T cell receptor beta chains below were found in one sample sequenced in a study of blood T cell repertoires in COVID-19. Profiling relied on immunoSEQ multiplex PCR, and the TCRdb table lists in-frame clones only, not all of them. Seen here are 300,000 to 400,000 clones, more than 70% observed once, and the top ten hold under 3%. Sequencing input: peripheral blood. All receptors derive from an older woman with COVID-19, enrolled during active disease.

The J gene is TRBJ2-3, the V gene TRBV18, with TRBD2 matching over 11 bases. Germline lookup yields CDR1 KGHSH and CDR2 LQKENI. The CDR3 length is 17 residues. V dropped 3 bases and J dropped 0; count of bases not matched to a gene: 5. DNA of the CDR3: TGTGCCAGCTCACCTTACGGACTAGCGGGCAGCACAGATACGCAGTATTTT. Its translation is CASSPYGLAGSTDTQYF. The complete variable domain, with remaining parts taken from reference TRBV18 and TRBJ2-3, reads NAGVMQNPRHLVRRRGQEARLRCSPMKGHSHVYWYRQLPEEGLKFMVYLQKENIIDESGMPKERFSAEFPKEGPSILRIQQVVRGDSAAYFCASSPYGLAGSTDTQYFGPGTRLTVL.

This clone was counted a single time. V is TRBV19 and J is TRBJ1-2, with TRBD1 matching over 8 bases. This CDR3 has 16 amino acids. Germline V lookup: CDR1 LNHDA, CDR2 SQIVND (reference sequence). With V trimmed by 2 bases and J by 4 bases, 9 bases remained unmatched. The CDR3 DNA reads TGTGCCAGTAGTATACAGGGGGCTCCCTACCCCTATGGCTACACCTTC. Translated: CASSIQGAPYPYGYTF. The full variable domain, completed using reference TRBV19 and TRBJ1-2, is DGGITQSPKYLFRKEGQNVTLSCEQNLNHDAMYWYRQDPGQGLRLIYYSQIVNDFQKGDIAEGYSVSREKKESFPLTVTSAQKNPTAFYLCASSIQGAPYPYGYTFGSGTRLTVV.

The chain is built from TRBV5-1 and TRBJ1-6; tentative D call: TRBD1 (6 bases). Germline V gene lookup returns CDR1 SGHRS and CDR2 YFSETQ. V dropped 0 bases and J dropped 4 bases, with 11 bases sitting between them. CDR3 size: 16 residues. CDR3 sequence: CASSLEGGKYNSPLHF. As DNA, the CDR3 is TGCGCCAGCAGCTTGGAGGGGGGGAAGTATAATTCACCCCTCCACTTT.

The J gene is TRBJ1-1, the V gene TRBV27; TRBD1 might be the D (5 bases). Trimming left V 5 bases short and J 0 bases short, with 22 bases between. Germline CDR1 is MNHEY and CDR2 is SMNVEV (reference sequence). The CDR3 consists of 18 residues. In nucleotides, the CDR3 is TGTGCCAGCAGTCCTTGGCCCGGGCAGGGTCGCATGAACACTGAAGCTTTCTTT. Its protein is CASSPWPGQGRMNTEAFF.

V usage is TRBV6-1 and J usage is TRBJ2-2; D remains unclear. V lost 2 bases and J 1 base, leaving 8 bases between the germline ends. This CDR3 is built from 15 residues. Germline V gene data show CDR1 as MNHNS and CDR2 as SASEGT. The CDR3 sequence: CASSEKRGNTGELFF. In DNA, the CDR3 is TGTGCCAGCAGTGAAAAAAGAGGGAACACCGGGGAGCTGTTTTTT.

This sequence joins TRBV19 and TRBJ1-1; possible D gene TRBD1, 6 bases. Trimming shortened V by 6 bases and J by 4 bases, and 18 bases separated the two germline ends. Per the germline V gene, CDR1 is LNHDA and CDR2 is SQIVND (reference sequence). This CDR3 is built from 15 residues. CDR3 region: CASSYRVRKGTEAFF. CDR3 bases: TGTGCCAGTAGCTACAGGGTTAGGAAGGGCACTGAAGCTTTCTTT.

The chain recombines TRBV3-1 (or the pseudogene TRBV3-2) with TRBJ1-5; TRBD1 might be the D (6 bases). V was pared by 4 bases and J by 8 bases, with 18 bases between. Germline CDR1 LGHDT, CDR2 YNNKEL (reference sequence). The CDR3 contains 15 residues. This CDR3 is CASSPGQPILEPQHF. CDR3 sequence (DNA): TGTGCCAGCAGCCCCGGACAGCCGATCTTGGAGCCCCAGCATTTT.

The rearrangement uses TRBV20-1 and TRBJ2-5; D possibly corresponds to TRBD2 (5 bases). Germline assignment: CDR1 DFQATT and CDR2 SNEGSKA (reference sequence). V lost 3 bases and J lost 5, with 13 bases in between. This CDR3 has 13 amino acids. CDR3 residues: CSASVDERETQYF. The CDR3 nucleotides are TGCAGTGCTAGTGTTGATGAGCGGGAGACCCAGTACTTC.

The V and J genes are TRBV4-2 and TRBJ1-3; D remains ambiguous. Per the germline V gene, CDR1 is LGHNA and CDR2 is YNFKEQ. V was trimmed by 1 base and J by 2 bases, leaving 12 bases between them. The CDR3 extends over 16 amino acids. The CDR3 sequence: CASSQVAGEAGNTIYF. The CDR3 region has the DNA TGTGCCAGCAGCCAAGTGGCCGGGGAAGCTGGAAACACCATATATTTT.

The rearrangement joins TRBV19 to TRBJ1-2, with D possibly matching TRBD1 (5 bases). The V gene lost 4 bases and the J gene lost 4 bases, with 16 bases spanning the gap. The CDR3 runs 15 residues. The germline V gene encodes CDR1 LNHDA and CDR2 SQIVND (reference sequence). CDR3 amino acids: CASSTHVGGVYGYTF. The CDR3 region has the DNA TGTGCCAGTAGTACCCATGTGGGGGGAGTCTATGGCTACACCTTC.

The V gene is TRBV9, the J gene TRBJ2-3; TRBD1 agrees at 11 bases. Trimming took 3 bases from V and 6 from J; bases not matched to a gene: 3. This CDR3 spans 14 amino acids. Per germline, CDR1 SGDLS and CDR2 YYNGEE. CDR3 residues: CASSADRGPDTQYF. The CDR3 DNA follows: TGTGCCAGCAGCGCGGACAGGGGGCCGGATACGCAGTATTTT.

The CDR3 protein is CASTRGVSTGFRTGELFF. The CDR3 region has the DNA TGTGCCAGCACCCGCGGTGTTTCCACAGGTTTTCGGACCGGGGAGCTGTTTTTT. The rearrangement uses TRBV28 and TRBJ2-2; D is possibly TRBD1 (5 bases). The CDR3 contains 18 residues. Germline CDR1 reads MDHEN; CDR2 reads SYDVKM. The V and J ends lost 7 bases and 5 bases respectively, with 26 bases between them.